Following are 27 T cell receptor beta chains from one sample sequenced in a study of T cells in Graves' hyperthyroidism and ophthalmopathy. Researchers took RNA transcripts and amplified the TCR beta CDR3 regions from them. Using the HTBI primer set, a first-round RT-PCR was run on the TCR CDR3. TCRdb re-called the multiplex PCR reads through MiXCR, storing one row per CDR3 protein. The sample lists some 300,000 distinct CDR3 sequences; 15% to 20% were seen once. Sequencing used blood. The receptors here all came from a man aged 50 to 59 with Graves' ophthalmopathy.

This clonotype appeared many times. This chain joins TRBV5-5 and TRBJ2-7, with D unresolved. The CDR3 sequence is 13 residues long. Trimming cost V 3 bases and J 2 bases, with 9 bases left between them. Germline CDR1 reads SGHKS; CDR2 reads YYEKEE (reference sequence). The CDR3 coding sequence is TGTGCCAGCAGCTCCGGAGACGCCTACGAGCAGTACTTC. Residues: CASSSGDAYEQYF.

The chain joins TRBV6-6 to TRBJ1-1; D call uncertain. CDR3 length equals 13 residues. V gave up 0 bases and J gave up 3 bases, with 5 bases separating them. Germline V gene sequence: CDR1 MNHNY, CDR2 SVGAGI (reference sequence). The CDR3 DNA reads TGTGCCAGCAGTTACTCTTGGGACACTGAAGCTTTCTTT. Its translation is CASSYSWDTEAFF.

Ten or more counts support this clonotype. The V call is TRBV30, the J call TRBJ2-1; D may correspond to TRBD1 or TRBD2 (5 bases each). V lost 8 bases and J 9 bases, leaving 20 bases between the germline ends. Germline V lookup: CDR1 GTSNPN, CDR2 SVGIG (reference sequence). The CDR3 runs to 13 residues. The CDR3 DNA reads as TGTGCCGGGACCTGGGGCTCCAGGGTTGAGCAGTTCTTC. This sequence encodes CAGTWGSRVEQFF.

This clonotype was counted ten times or more. This chain uses TRBV20-1 with TRBJ2-5; perhaps TRBD1 as D (5 bases). CDR1 is DFQATT, CDR2 SNEGSKA, per germline (reference sequence). Trimming removed 3 bases from V and 5 bases from J, with 10 bases in between. The CDR3 is made up of 12 amino acids. CDR3 coding DNA: TGCAGTGCTAGCAGAAGGGGCGAGACCCAGTACTTC. Amino acid sequence: CSASRRGETQYF.

This clonotype was counted a few times. J is TRBJ2-7 and V is TRBV7-9; D is unclear. The CDR3 spans 12 residues. Germline V gives CDR1 SEHNR, CDR2 FQNEAQ (reference sequence). V was clipped by 6 bases and J by 3 bases, with 9 bases between them. The CDR3 region has the DNA TGTGCCAGCAGTACCCGACACTACGAGCAGTACTTC. Protein sequence: CASSTRHYEQYF.

This chain connects TRBV3-1 to TRBJ2-3, with TRBD1 as a possible D gene (5 bases). This CDR3 has 13 residues. Germline loops: CDR1 LGHDT, CDR2 YNNKEL (reference sequence). Trimming pared 8 bases from V and 2 bases from J, leaving 11 bases between. Written as DNA, the CDR3 is TGTGCCAGCGGGGCTCGGACCACAGATACGCAGTATTTT. As protein: CASGARTTDTQYF.

This clonotype turned up a few times. J is TRBJ2-1 and V is TRBV27, with 11 bases fitting TRBD2. Trimming cost V 1 base and J 9 bases; bases outside gene matches: 8. This CDR3 region has 16 residues. Germline values: CDR1 MNHEY, CDR2 SMNVEV (reference sequence). The CDR3 loop is CASSLFSGRGAVEQFF. The DNA for the CDR3 is TGTGCCAGCAGTTTATTTAGCGGGAGGGGCGCGGTTGAGCAGTTCTTC.

The table lists this clonotype with a few counts. The V gene is TRBV12-3 or TRBV12-4, the J gene TRBJ1-1; no clear D gene. V was trimmed by 2 bases and J by 3 bases, leaving 16 bases between them. CDR3 length equals 16 residues. This chain's CDR3 is CASSLRARWEYTEAFF. CDR3 nucleotide sequence: TGTGCCAGCAGTTTAAGGGCTCGGTGGGAGTACACTGAAGCTTTCTTT.

This clonotype was picked up many times. J is TRBJ2-1 and V is TRBV5-1, with a possible D match to TRBD2 (6 bases). With 5 bases removed from V and 0 bases from J, the gap between germline ends came to 12 bases. Germline values: CDR1 SGHRS, CDR2 YFSETQ. This CDR3 is 15 amino acids long. Written as DNA, the CDR3 is TGCGCCAGCAGAATTAGCGGTAGCTCCTACAATGAGCAGTTCTTC. Translation: CASRISGSSYNEQFF.

V is TRBV11-2 and J is TRBJ2-5; 9 nucleotides line up with TRBD2. CDR3 size: 16 residues. The V gene end was trimmed by 0 bases and the J gene end by 4 bases; junction bases not matched to a gene: 6. Germline CDR1 is SGHAT and CDR2 is FQNNGV. The CDR3 bases are TGTGCCAGCAGCTTAGATCCCTTAGCGGGAGTAGAGACCCAGTACTTC. This gives the protein CASSLDPLAGVETQYF.

The table lists this clonotype with many counts. The chain's CDR3 is CASRPQMGETQYF. The DNA of the CDR3 is TGCGCCAGCAGGCCGCAAATGGGGGAGACCCAGTACTTC. V gene TRBV5-1 combines with J gene TRBJ2-5; D is unresolved. The germline CDR1 and CDR2 sequences are SGHRS and YFSETQ. The CDR3 is 13 amino acids. V shed 5 bases and J shed 5 bases, with 13 bases lying between them.

There are a few counts of this clonotype. The chain recombines TRBV5-5 with TRBJ2-2; tentatively, D is TRBD1 or TRBD2 (6 bases each). The CDR3 contains 14 residues. CDR1 and CDR2 from the germline V gene are SGHKS and YYEKEE (reference sequence). Trimming stripped 0 bases from V and 7 bases from J, with 10 bases between. The CDR3 is CASSLAGGIGELFF. The CDR3 nucleotides are TGTGCCAGCAGCTTGGCCGGGGGCATCGGGGAGCTGTTTTTT.

This clonotype has just one count. The chain uses TRBV5-6 and TRBJ2-1; D is ambiguous. The CDR3 runs 13 residues. V dropped 4 bases and J dropped 7 bases, with 12 bases sitting between them. Germline V lookup: CDR1 SGHDT, CDR2 YYEEEE. The DNA of the CDR3 is TGTGCCAGCAGCCGAGGAAGGGCTAATGAGCAGTTCTTC. Translating it yields CASSRGRANEQFF. Combining the CDR3 with reference TRBV5-6 and TRBJ2-1 gives the whole variable domain DAGVTQSPTHLIKTRGQQVTLRCSPKSGHDTVSWYQQALGQGPQFIFQYYEEEERQRGNFPDRFSGHQFPNYSSELNVNALLLGDSALYLCASSRGRANEQFFGPGTRLTVL.

The rearrangement links TRBV28 to TRBJ2-7; the match to TRBD2 covers 11 bases. The CDR3 is 15 amino acids. Germline assignment: CDR1 MDHEN and CDR2 SYDVKM. The ends lost 4 bases at V and 3 bases at J; junction bases unmatched: 5. CDR3 nucleotides: TGTGCCAGCAGTTCCAGGACTAGCGGGCTCTACGAGCAGTACTTC. Translated: CASSSRTSGLYEQYF. Full variable domain (rest looked up from reference TRBV28 and TRBJ2-7): DVKVTQSSRYLVKRTGEKVFLECVQDMDHENMFWYRQDPGLGLRLIYFSYDVKMKEKGDIPEGYSVSREKKERFSLILESASTNQTSMYLCASSSRTSGLYEQYFGPGTRLTVT.

In its sample, this clonotype was seen once. CDR3 sequence (DNA): TGTGCCAGCGAGAAGTGGGGCTACACCTTC. Amino acids: CASEKWGYTF. This chain links TRBV7-9 with TRBJ1-2; D not resolved. The V and J ends lost 8 bases and 8 bases respectively, with 9 bases between them. The germline gives CDR1 SEHNR, CDR2 FQNEAQ (reference sequence). The length of the CDR3 is 10 residues.

The sample holds many counts of this clonotype. J is TRBJ1-1 and V is TRBV28; D is uncertain. The CDR3 is 14 residues long. Germline V gives CDR1 MDHEN, CDR2 SYDVKM. The germline V and J ends were trimmed by 2 bases and 0 bases, with 7 bases remaining between them. CDR3 sequence reads: CASSLKVVNTEAFF. CDR3 bases: TGTGCCAGCAGTTTAAAGGTGGTGAACACTGAAGCTTTCTTT.

This clonotype has ten or more counts. This chain uses TRBV20-1 with TRBJ1-5; D not certain. Between the trimmed V and J ends, which lost 1 base and 6 bases, there was a span of 4 bases. The CDR3 loop spans 11 amino acids. The V gene's germline CDR1 is DFQATT and CDR2 SNEGSKA (reference sequence). Here the CDR3 reads CSARAGQPQHF. CDR3 DNA: TGCAGTGCTAGAGCAGGTCAGCCCCAGCATTTT.

This clonotype was recorded a few times. This CDR3 is CASRDRGVTDTQYF. Written as DNA, the CDR3 is TGTGCCAGCAGGGACAGGGGAGTCACAGATACGCAGTATTTT. The chain combines TRBV6-1 with TRBJ2-3; 9 bases match TRBD1. The CDR3 loop spans 14 amino acids. Germline CDR1 and CDR2: MNHNS and SASEGT. Unmatched junction bases numbered 3, after V lost 6 bases and J lost 2 bases.

The genes are TRBV6-5 and TRBJ1-2; D is ambiguous. Germline CDR1 MNHEY, CDR2 SVGAGI. The CDR3 sequence is 15 residues long. Trimming pared 2 bases from V and 1 base from J, leaving 11 bases between. The CDR3 DNA reads TGTGCCAGCAGTTACGGAAAAGGGTTTAACTATGGCTACACCTTC. Translation: CASSYGKGFNYGYTF.

V and J are TRBV5-6 and TRBJ2-3, with D tentatively TRBD1 or TRBD2 (5 bases each). The CDR3 extends over 14 amino acids. CDR1 SGHDT and CDR2 YYEEEE come from the germline V gene. V lost 4 bases, J lost 5 bases, and 14 bases lay in between. DNA of the CDR3: TGTGCCAGCAGCCTAAGGGGACGCGGAGATACGCAGTATTTT. Amino acids: CASSLRGRGDTQYF.

The rearrangement uses TRBV7-2 and TRBJ1-2, with D perhaps matching TRBD1 (5 bases). Trimming pared 5 bases from V and 0 bases from J, leaving 13 bases between. The length of the CDR3 is 15 residues. Germline V gene sequence: CDR1 SGHTA, CDR2 FQGNSA. DNA for the CDR3: TGTGCCAGCAGCCCCCCAACGACAGCTAACTATGGCTACACCTTC. Its protein is CASSPPTTANYGYTF.

This clonotype was counted at least ten times. The chain uses TRBV6-2 or TRBV6-3 and TRBJ2-5, with TRBD2 matching 8 bases. The CDR3 is made up of 15 amino acids. Germline assignment: CDR1 MNHEY and CDR2 SVGEGT. The V gene end was trimmed by 5 bases and the J gene end by 3 bases; junction bases not matched to a gene: 8. The CDR3 DNA sequence: TGTGCCAGCAGTGGGCTAGCGGGCGTAGAAGAGACCCAGTACTTC. It yields the protein CASSGLAGVEETQYF.

In its sample, this clonotype was seen a few times. The chain carries TRBV27 and TRBJ1-6; D not certain. The length of the CDR3 is 13 residues. V was clipped by 7 bases and J by 6 bases, with 10 bases between them. The germline V gene has CDR1 MNHEY and CDR2 SMNVEV (reference sequence). CDR3 region: CASTTAVNSPLHF. DNA of the CDR3: TGTGCCAGCACTACGGCCGTTAATTCACCCCTCCACTTT.

The chain links TRBV2 to TRBJ1-5, with D possibly being TRBD1 (6 bases). Trimming left V 7 bases short and J 5 bases short, with 21 bases between. Germline V gene data show CDR1 as SNHLY and CDR2 as FYNNEI. The CDR3 spans 16 residues. The CDR3 sequence: CASKTAAGGPDQPQHF. In DNA, the CDR3 is TGTGCCAGCAAAACCGCGGCGGGGGGCCCCGATCAGCCCCAGCATTTT.

V is TRBV7-2 and J is TRBJ1-2; D not certain. The CDR3 extends over 15 amino acids. V lost 2 bases to trimming and J lost 8 bases, with 18 bases between them. Germline values: CDR1 SGHTA, CDR2 FQGNSA. CDR3 protein: CASSLYGSREEGYTF. CDR3 nucleotide sequence: TGTGCCAGCAGCTTATATGGGTCGCGGGAAGAAGGCTACACCTTC. Drawing the rest from reference TRBV7-2 and TRBJ1-2, the complete variable domain is GAGVSQSPSNKVTEKGKDVELRCDPISGHTALYWYRQSLGQGLEFLIYFQGNSAPDKSGLPSDRFSAERTGGSVSTLTIQRTQQEDSAVYLCASSLYGSREEGYTFGSGTRLTVV.

This clonotype was seen repeatedly, ten times or more. The chain joins TRBV12-3 or TRBV12-4 to TRBJ2-7; unclear D gene. V lost 7 bases and J 7 bases, leaving 11 bases between the germline ends. The CDR3 has 11 residues. CDR3 region: CASTRHGEQYF. In nucleotides, the CDR3 is TGTGCCAGCACCCGACACGGAGAGCAGTACTTC.

The genes are TRBV6-1 and TRBJ2-3; no reliable D call. The germline V gene has CDR1 MNHNS and CDR2 SASEGT. The CDR3 has 14 residues. The ends were cut back, 6 bases at V and 1 base at J, with 11 bases in the middle. CDR3 sequence: CASRVGLGTDTQYF. The CDR3 region has the DNA TGTGCCAGCAGGGTAGGGCTCGGCACAGATACGCAGTATTTT.